This is a list of T cell receptor beta chains from one sample in a study of blood T cell repertoires in COVID-19. Using immunoSEQ multiplex PCR, the repertoire was profiled, and TCRdb retains in-frame clones only, with some absent. The sample consists of 70,000 or so clones, over 80% of them appearing once. Sequenced material: peripheral blood. The receptors shown here come from a man aged 45-60 years with active COVID-19. CDR3s include the opening cysteine and the closing phenylalanine or tryptophan. D genes are given only for firm matches. Size values are once, few and many counts, or a class for expanded clones, and some rows have none.

j_call | v_call | clone_size | d_call | cdr3_nt | cdr3_aa
TRBJ1-4 | TRBV7-9 | NA | NA | TGTGCCAGCAGCTTTTCAGGGAATGAAAAACTGTTTTTT | CASSFSGNEKLFF
TRBJ2-7 | TRBV24-1 | NA | TRBD1 | TGTGCCATTCCCCTCGACAGGGCCTGCTACGAGCAGTACTTC | CAIPLDRACYEQYF
TRBJ1-2 | TRBV2 | NA | NA | TGTGCCAGCACCCAGGATGGGGCGCGCTATGGCTACACCTTC | CASTQDGARYGYTF
TRBJ2-5 | TRBV7-3 | once | TRBD2 | TGTGCCAGCAGCCTGACTAGCGGGGGCGGGGAGACCCAGTACTTC | CASSLTSGGGETQYF
TRBJ2-1 | TRBV19 | NA | NA | TGTGCCAGTACTGAGAGGGGGAGAAGCGACAATGAGCAGTTCTTC | CASTERGRSDNEQFF
TRBJ1-2 | TRBV6-5 | NA | NA | TGTGCCAGCAGTCCTGGGTCCTCGGGCTATGGCTACACCTTC | CASSPGSSGYGYTF
TRBJ2-6 | TRBV19 | once | NA | TGTGCCAGTAGTCAACTCCGCTCTGGGGCCAACGTCCTGACTTTC | CASSQLRSGANVLTF
TRBJ2-2 | TRBV3-1/TRBV3-2 | NA | TRBD1 | TGTGCCAGCAGACTACAGGGGGCCCCCACCGGGGAGCTGTTTTTT | CASRLQGAPTGELFF
TRBJ2-5 | TRBV7-3 | NA | TRBD1 | TGTGCCAGCAGCCGGACAGGGCGGTTAGAGACCCAGTACTTC | CASSRTGRLETQYF
TRBJ2-2 | TRBV7-9 | NA | NA | TGTGCCAGCAGCTCAGTCGTCCCGGGGGAGTTGGGCACCGGGGAGCTGTTTTTT | CASSSVVPGELGTGELFF
TRBJ1-1 | TRBV15 | NA | NA | TGTGCCACCAGCAGATCCAGGAACACTGAAGCTTTCTTT | CATSRSRNTEAFF
TRBJ2-5 | TRBV5-1 | NA | TRBD1 | TGCGCCAGCAGCCCAAGACAGGGAATTCAAGAGACCCAGTACTTC | CASSPRQGIQETQYF
TRBJ2-3 | TRBV7-3 | NA | NA | TGTGCCAGCAGCCTCCACCACGGGGATACGCAGTATTTT | CASSLHHGDTQYF
TRBJ1-5 | TRBV28 | NA | TRBD1 | TGTGCCAGCAGCCCCCAGGGGGTTCATCAGCCCCAGCATTTT | CASSPQGVHQPQHF
TRBJ2-7 | TRBV28 | NA | TRBD2 | TGTGCCAGCAGTAGCGGGGGGATCTACGAGCAGTACTTC | CASSSGGIYEQYF